A single sample is the source of the 5 T cell receptor beta chains below, sequenced in a study of technical replicates of blood from a few donors. Produced via immunoSEQ multiplex PCR; TCRdb's table is partial and in-frame only. The table lists 25,000 to 40,000 clones, 85% to 95% of them singletons. The sequenced material came from PBMCs. These receptors originate from a human donor in good health. Some clones in this sample may be carry-over from other donors' samples.

The chain has TRBV7-2 and TRBJ2-3, with D hard to call. Trimming removed 0 bases from V and 0 bases from J, with 4 bases in between. From germline, CDR1 is SGHTA and CDR2 FQGNSA. The CDR3 extends over 14 amino acids. The CDR3 DNA follows: TGTGCCAGCAGCTTAGCCCTAAGCACAGATACGCAGTATTTT. It specifies CASSLALSTDTQYF.

The rearrangement uses TRBV5-4 and TRBJ2-3, with D possibly being TRBD1 (6 bases). Looked up from germline, CDR1 is SGHNT and CDR2 is YYREEE (reference sequence). The V and J ends lost 2 bases and 0 bases respectively, with 13 bases between them. The CDR3 spans 16 residues. CDR3 bases: TGTGCCAGCAGCTTTACAGGGCTTATAAGCACAGATACGCAGTATTTT. This encodes CASSFTGLISTDTQYF.

This clone was recorded a few times. The V call is TRBV4-3, the J call TRBJ2-7, with a tentative D call TRBD2 (6 bases). The V gene lost 1 base and the J gene lost 0 bases, with 13 bases spanning the gap. The CDR3 is 16 amino acids. Per germline, CDR1 LGHNA and CDR2 YSLEER. The CDR3 loop reads CASSQGDRGTSYEQYF. CDR3 DNA: TGCGCCAGCAGCCAAGGGGACCGGGGGACCTCCTACGAGCAGTACTTC.

This chain links TRBV5-4 with TRBJ1-4; D is perhaps TRBD1 (6 bases). Trimming took off 4 bases at V and 2 bases at J, with 15 bases between the two ends. Looked up from germline, CDR1 is SGHNT and CDR2 is YYREEE (reference sequence). The CDR3 has 16 amino acids. In DNA, the CDR3 is TGTGCCAGCAGCGACAAACCAGGGGCGACTAATGAAAAACTGTTTTTT. Amino acids: CASSDKPGATNEKLFF.

The chain employs TRBV5-1 and TRBJ1-1, with D hard to call. The CDR3 length is 14 residues. Germline values: CDR1 SGHRS, CDR2 YFSETQ. The V and J ends lost 4 bases and 10 bases respectively, with 20 bases between them. In nucleotides, the CDR3 is TGCGCCAGCAGCCCTCGGGTCTATAAGGATGCAGCTTTCTTT. It encodes CASSPRVYKDAAFF.